These 10 T cell receptor beta chains were all obtained from the same sample, sequenced in a study of HIV-infected patients and healthy controls. cDNA was made from approximately 0.55 ug RNA using alpha and beta constant primers. Alpha and beta chain libraries were made separately by chain-specific third strand synthesis with multiplexing indices. TCRdb independently ran MiXCR on the 5' RACE reads; one entry per CDR3 protein. This table has more than 4,000 distinct CDR3 sequences, 20% to 25% appearing once. Roughly three months, about 14 weeks, into antiretroviral therapy, follow-up blood was collected. No cell fractionation was done, so the repertoire covers all unsorted peripheral blood T cells. Sequenced material: blood, taken during antiretroviral therapy. The receptors here all came from an adult with HIV infection.

This clonotype was recorded at least ten times. The gene calls are TRBV5-1 and TRBJ2-3; TRBD1 aligns across 9 bases. After removal of 0 bases from V and 4 bases from J, the junction contained 3 bases not matched to a gene. In germline, CDR1 is SGHRS, CDR2 YFSETQ. The CDR3 sequence is 15 residues long. The CDR3 region is CASSLGTGVSDTQYF. The CDR3 region has the DNA TGCGCCAGCAGCTTGGGGACAGGGGTTTCAGATACGCAGTATTTT. The complete variable domain, with remaining parts taken from reference TRBV5-1 and TRBJ2-3, reads KAGVTQTPRYLIKTRGQQVTLSCSPISGHRSVSWYQQTPGQGLQFLFEYFSETQRNKGNFPGRFSGRQFSNSRSEMNVSTLELGDSALYLCASSLGTGVSDTQYFGPGTRLTVL.

The chain employs TRBV11-2 and TRBJ2-5, with D perhaps TRBD1 or TRBD2 (6 bases each). Trimming left V 1 base short and J 9 bases short, with 15 bases between. Germline-derived CDR1 and CDR2 are SGHAT and FQNNGV. The CDR3 contains 14 residues. CDR3 residues: CASSLAGARSPQYF. The DNA of the CDR3 is TGTGCCAGCAGCTTAGCGGGGGCACGGAGCCCCCAGTACTTC.

The chain has TRBV6-6 and TRBJ2-3, with 13 bases fitting TRBD2. The CDR3 covers 17 residues. The V gene's germline CDR1 is MNHNY and CDR2 SVGAGI (reference sequence). Trimming cost V 6 bases and J 2 bases; bases outside gene matches: 8. In nucleotides, the CDR3 is TGTGCCAGCAGGGAACTTGGACTAGCGGGGGCCACAGATACGCAGTATTTT. Residues: CASRELGLAGATDTQYF.

As regards this clonotype: A read error may explain this, as a much larger clone is one base away. No conserved phenylalanine or tryptophan is present at the end of the CDR3, so a read error is the likely explanation. The chain carries TRBV7-2 and TRBJ1-2, with 10 positions matching TRBD1. The CDR3 is 15 residues long. The V and J ends lost 3 bases and 2 bases, in that order; junction bases with no gene match: 3. Germline CDR1 SGHTA, CDR2 FQGNSA. CDR3 loop: CASSFSTGGNYGYTL. CDR3 DNA sequence: TGTGCCAGCAGCTTTTCGACAGGGGGCAACTATGGCTACACCTTA.

In its sample, this clonotype ranks as medium-sized. The chain has TRBV19 and TRBJ2-7, with D tentatively TRBD1 (7 bases). V lost 8 bases, J lost 6 bases, and 20 bases lay in between. There are 14 residues in the CDR3. CDR1 is LNHDA and CDR2 is SQIVND in the germline V gene (reference sequence). The CDR3 DNA reads as TGTGCCAGTGCACCCGTGGGGCAGGGGGGCGAGCAGTACTTC. This gives the protein CASAPVGQGGEQYF. Supplemented by reference TRBV19 and TRBJ2-7, the full variable domain reads DGGITQSPKYLFRKEGQNVTLSCEQNLNHDAMYWYRQDPGQGLRLIYYSQIVNDFQKGDIAEGYSVSREKKESFPLTVTSAQKNPTAFYLCASAPVGQGGEQYFGPGTRLTVT.

This clonotype is medium-sized by share. This chain links TRBV27 with TRBJ1-6, with D possibly TRBD1 on 6 matching bases. There are 13 residues in the CDR3. V was cut by 2 bases and J by 13 bases, with 12 bases left in between. CDR1 and CDR2 (germline): MNHEY, SMNVEV (reference sequence). CDR3 residues: CASSLPDTGPLHF. As DNA, the CDR3 is TGTGCCAGCAGTTTACCCGACACAGGGCCCCTCCACTTT.

This clonotype has just a few counts. The chain combines TRBV9 with TRBJ2-5; either TRBD1 or TRBD2 may fit D (6 bases each). The CDR3 totals 17 residues. In germline, CDR1 is SGDLS, CDR2 YYNGEE. The germline V and J ends were trimmed by 3 bases and 5 bases, with 23 bases remaining between them. The CDR3 DNA reads as TGTGCCAGCAGCGCGAGGAGAGGGGGGCCGGTTTCGGAGACCCAGTACTTC. This codes for CASSARRGGPVSETQYF.

At least ten counts were recorded for this clonotype. The V call is TRBV10-3, the J call TRBJ1-1; TRBD1 might be the D (6 bases). V lost 11 bases to trimming and J lost 1 base, with 11 bases between them. Germline CDR1 is ENHRY and CDR2 is SYGVKD. The CDR3 contains 12 residues. The CDR3 sequence: CAAQTGNTEAFF. DNA for the CDR3: TGTGCCGCCCAGACAGGGAACACTGAAGCTTTCTTT.

This clonotype is medium-sized. V gene TRBV15 combines with J gene TRBJ2-5, with a tentative D call TRBD1 (5 bases). V lost 3 bases and J 5 bases, leaving 19 bases between the germline ends. The germline gives CDR1 LNHNV, CDR2 YYDKDF (reference sequence). The CDR3 totals 16 residues. This CDR3 reads CATSSLSRARTETQYF. In nucleotides, the CDR3 is TGTGCCACCAGCAGCCTGAGCAGGGCAAGGACGGAGACCCAGTACTTC. The full variable domain, rest sourced from reference TRBV15 and TRBJ2-5, is DAMVIQNPRYQVTQFGKPVTLSCSQTLNHNVMYWYQQKSSQAPKLLFHYYDKDFNNEADTPDNFQSRRPNTSFCFLDIRSPGLGDTAMYLCATSSLSRARTETQYFGPGTRLLVL.

Comments on this clonotype: The CDR3 does not end in the conserved phenylalanine or tryptophan, so this is likely a read error. The rearrangement links TRBV4-1 to TRBJ2-3; D unresolved. Trimming left V 4 bases short and J 5 bases short, with 4 bases between. The CDR3 has 11 amino acids. The germline gives CDR1 MGHRA, CDR2 YSYEKL. In nucleotides, the CDR3 is TGCGCCAGCAGCCGACAAGATACGCAGTATTTG. The encoded protein is CASSRQDTQYL.